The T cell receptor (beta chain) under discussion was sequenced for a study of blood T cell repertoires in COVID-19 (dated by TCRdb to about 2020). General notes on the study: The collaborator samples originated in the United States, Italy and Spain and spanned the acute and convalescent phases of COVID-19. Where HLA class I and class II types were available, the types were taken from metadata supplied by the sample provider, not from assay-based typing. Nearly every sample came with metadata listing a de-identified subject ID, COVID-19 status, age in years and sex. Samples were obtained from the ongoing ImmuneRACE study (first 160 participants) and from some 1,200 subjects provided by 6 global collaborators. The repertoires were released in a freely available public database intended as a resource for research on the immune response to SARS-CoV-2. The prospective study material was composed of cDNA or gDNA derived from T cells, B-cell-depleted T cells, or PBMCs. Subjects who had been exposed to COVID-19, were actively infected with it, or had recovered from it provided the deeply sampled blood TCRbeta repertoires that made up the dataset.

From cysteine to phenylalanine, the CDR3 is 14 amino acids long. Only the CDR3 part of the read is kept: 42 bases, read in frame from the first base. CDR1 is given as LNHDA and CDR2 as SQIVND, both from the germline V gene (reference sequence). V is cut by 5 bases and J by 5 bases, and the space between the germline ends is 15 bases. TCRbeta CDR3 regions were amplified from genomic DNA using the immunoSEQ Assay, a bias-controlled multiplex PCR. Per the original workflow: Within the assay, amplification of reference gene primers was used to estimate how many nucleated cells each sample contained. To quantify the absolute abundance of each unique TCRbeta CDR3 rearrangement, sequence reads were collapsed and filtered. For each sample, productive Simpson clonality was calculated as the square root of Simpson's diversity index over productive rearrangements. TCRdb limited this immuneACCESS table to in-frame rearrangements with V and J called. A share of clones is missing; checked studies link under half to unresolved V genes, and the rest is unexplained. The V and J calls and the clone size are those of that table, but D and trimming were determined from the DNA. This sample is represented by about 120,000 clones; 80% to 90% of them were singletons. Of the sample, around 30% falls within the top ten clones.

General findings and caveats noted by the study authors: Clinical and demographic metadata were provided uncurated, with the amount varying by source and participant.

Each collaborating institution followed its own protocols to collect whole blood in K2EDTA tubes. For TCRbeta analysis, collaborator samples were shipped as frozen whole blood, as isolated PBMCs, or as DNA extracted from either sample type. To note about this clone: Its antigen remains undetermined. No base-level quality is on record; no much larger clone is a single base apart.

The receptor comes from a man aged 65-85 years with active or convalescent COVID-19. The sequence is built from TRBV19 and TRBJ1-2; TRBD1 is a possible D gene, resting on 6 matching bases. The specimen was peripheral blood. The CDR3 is CASSPRQAVYGYTF. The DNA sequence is TGTGCCAGTAGTCCCAGACAGGCGGTGTATGGCTACACCTTC.